The text below deals with one TCR beta chain. The source of the sample is a study of blood T cell repertoires in COVID-19. The overall study: The United States, Italy and Spain supplied acute and convalescent COVID-19 samples. In each case, the material was cDNA or gDNA derived from T cells, B-cell-depleted T cells, or PBMCs.

This CDR3 has 13 amino acids. V lost 3 bases and J 4 bases, leaving 7 bases between the germline ends. Methods used by the authors: Reference gene primers were amplified, and this amplification served to estimate nucleated cell counts. Sequenced by immunoSEQ multiplex PCR; TCRdb stores in-frame clones only, minus some. V and J calls and clone size are given by that table; D and trimming were obtained from the DNA. Of about 100,000 clones listed, less than 90% are singletons. Sequences were obtained from peripheral blood. The chain has TRBV12-3 or TRBV12-4 and TRBJ1-5; D is possibly TRBD1 (5 bases). The source is a man in his thirties or forties in a cohort sampled during active COVID-19. The CDR3 reads CASSFDRNQPQHF. The CDR3, as DNA: TGTGCCAGCAGTTTCGACAGAAATCAGCCCCAGCATTTT.